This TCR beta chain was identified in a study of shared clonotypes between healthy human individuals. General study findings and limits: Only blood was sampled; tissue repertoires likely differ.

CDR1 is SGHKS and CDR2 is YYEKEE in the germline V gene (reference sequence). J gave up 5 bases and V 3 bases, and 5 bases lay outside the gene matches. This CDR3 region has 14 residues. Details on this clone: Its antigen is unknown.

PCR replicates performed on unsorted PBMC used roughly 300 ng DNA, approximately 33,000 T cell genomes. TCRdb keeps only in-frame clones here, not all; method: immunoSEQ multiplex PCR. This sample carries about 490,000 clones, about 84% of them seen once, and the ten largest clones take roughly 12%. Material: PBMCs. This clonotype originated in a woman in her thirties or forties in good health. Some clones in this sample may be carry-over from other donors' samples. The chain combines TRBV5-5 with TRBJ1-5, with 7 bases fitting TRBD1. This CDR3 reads CASSSVTGDQPQHF. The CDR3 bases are TGTGCCAGCAGCTCGGTAACAGGGGATCAGCCCCAGCATTTT.